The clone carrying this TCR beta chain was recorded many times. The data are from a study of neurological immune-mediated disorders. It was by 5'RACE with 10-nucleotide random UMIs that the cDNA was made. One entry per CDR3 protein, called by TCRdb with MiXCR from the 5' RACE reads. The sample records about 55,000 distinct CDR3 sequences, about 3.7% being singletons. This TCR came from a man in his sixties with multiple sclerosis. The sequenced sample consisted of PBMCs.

The CDR3 DNA reads as TGTGCCAGCAGCCTAGGACAGGGCCGAGAAAAACTGTTTTTT. It specifies CASSLGQGREKLFF. J is TRBJ1-4 and V is TRBV6-6; the match to TRBD1 covers 8 bases. J was trimmed by 8 bases and V by 6 bases; bases with no gene match: 8. This CDR3 comprises 14 residues. Germline loops: CDR1 MNHNY, CDR2 SVGAGI (reference sequence).